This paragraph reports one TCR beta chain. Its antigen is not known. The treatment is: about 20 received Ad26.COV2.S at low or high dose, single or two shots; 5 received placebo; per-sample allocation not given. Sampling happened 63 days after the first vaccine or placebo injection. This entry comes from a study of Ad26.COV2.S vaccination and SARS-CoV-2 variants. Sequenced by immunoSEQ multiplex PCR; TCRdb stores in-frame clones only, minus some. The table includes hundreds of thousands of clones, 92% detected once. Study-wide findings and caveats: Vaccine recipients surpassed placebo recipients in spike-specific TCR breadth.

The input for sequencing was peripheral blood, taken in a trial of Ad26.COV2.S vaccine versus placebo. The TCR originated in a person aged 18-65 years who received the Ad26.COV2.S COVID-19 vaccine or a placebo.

CDR3 in DNA: TGTGCCAGCAGCTCCACTAATGAAAAACTGTTTTTT. Protein sequence: CASSSTNEKLFF. This sequence joins TRBV11-2 and TRBJ1-4; D is uncertain. Per the germline V gene, CDR1 is SGHAT and CDR2 is FQNNGV. The CDR3 totals 12 residues. V was shortened by 4 bases and J by 2 bases, with 2 bases between the two germline ends.